This T cell receptor (beta chain) was sequenced for a study of T cell clonotyping in hematopoietic cell transplantation (dated by TCRdb to the early 2020s). About the study as a whole: A total of 130 to 150 blood samples were collected in the study from a few dozen consecutive transplant recipients and their related donors. Patient recruitment ran from 2015 to early 2017, and follow-up continued until late 2020 or death. Overall study outcomes, separate from this receptor: Only a small fraction of recipient repertoires overlapped donor repertoires, with over 95% appearing de novo at the given depth. Broader posttransplant TCR repertoire diversity was predicted by donor and pretransplant recipient Inverse Simpson Index values. The sample size was limited and the cells went unsorted, which meant the CD4 and CD8 repertoire contributions could not be told apart. Recipient TCR diversity fell after transplant, with pathologically expanded clonotypes rising progressively from day 30 to day 180.

The immunoSEQ assay, a bias-controlled multiplex PCR with V- and J-specific primers, was used to amplify TCR beta CDR3 regions from genomic DNA. A proprietary barcode and Illumina adapter sequences were added to the CDR3 amplicons in a second PCR step. An Illumina MiSeq instrument was used for sequencing of the CDR3 libraries. In the original analysis: Export and quality control were performed with immunoSEQ Analyzer 3.0, and downstream analyses were performed with R Bioconductor and Immunarch. Repertoire metrics were calculated using only productive rearrangements within the normalized downsampled data set. Pathologically expanded clonotypes were defined as those larger than 5 templates in the normalized cohort. The Inverse Simpson Index was used to measure repertoire diversity. The non-normalized data set was used for CMV-specificity analyses so that all clonotypes could be captured. The table comes from immuneACCESS by way of TCRdb, which keeps in-frame sequences with V and J called. Part of the clones is missing from these tables; in studies checked, under half for an unresolved V gene and the rest for unknown reasons. V and J calls plus clone size are reproduced from that table; the DNA served to infer D and trimming. This sample has 7,500 to 8,500 clones in its table, and approximately 92% of those were observed once. The ten largest clonotypes hold almost 4.5% of the sample.

Per the publication, the time point label means: 180 days after allo-HCT. Blood from recipients was drawn roughly 28 days before transplant, then again at days 30, 100 and 180 after transplant. Nuclei Lysis Solution was used to extract genomic DNA from fresh or cryopreserved unfractionated peripheral blood mononuclear cells. This clone has just one count. Its cognate antigen has yet to be identified. No qualities accompany the bases; no much larger clone lies one base away. Relative to germline, V is 5 bases shorter and J is 1 base shorter, with 13 bases between their ends. Inclusive of the bounding cysteine and phenylalanine, the CDR3 is 15 residues long. Only the CDR3 DNA is retained, 45 bases long and in frame from the first base. CDR1 and CDR2 are drawn from the germline V gene: SGHRS, YFSETQ.

The input for sequencing was PBMCs, taken 180 days after allogeneic stem cell transplant. This TCR was recovered from a female patient aged 50-60 years who had an allogeneic stem cell transplant from an unrelated donor, so the T cells may come from the graft donor. Some clones in this sample may be carry-over from other donors' samples. The sequence links TRBV5-1 to TRBJ2-1; the D gene is perhaps TRBD2, from 5 matching bases. The bases are TGCGCCAGCAGTGTTGTGGGAGAGTCCTACAATGAGCAGTTCTTC. The translation is CASSVVGESYNEQFF.